These 32 T cell receptor beta chains share one sample of origin, sequenced in a study of shared clonotypes between healthy human individuals. TCRdb keeps only in-frame clones here, not all; method: immunoSEQ multiplex PCR. The table includes about 730,000 clones, around 77% detected once. Sequenced sample: memory CD4+ T cells sorted from blood. The subset denotes: CD45RA-negative fraction. The receptors derive from a woman aged 25 to 45 in good health.

The chain recombines TRBV5-4 with TRBJ2-2; 8 bases match TRBD1. CDR1 and CDR2 (germline): SGHNT, YYREEE (reference sequence). V dropped 3 bases and J dropped 4; count of bases not matched to a gene: 17. The CDR3 loop spans 19 amino acids. The CDR3: CASSSAGTGPFGGTGELFF. CDR3 bases: TGTGCCAGCAGCTCCGCCGGGACAGGACCTTTTGGTGGCACCGGGGAGCTGTTTTTT.

This clone has a single count. J is TRBJ1-1 and V is TRBV18; D ambiguous. Deletions cut 0 bases from V and 3 bases from J, with 11 bases between. CDR3 length: 15 amino acids. Germline values: CDR1 KGHSH, CDR2 LQKENI. The CDR3 nucleotides read TGTGCCAGCTCACCACCTTCGCTAGCGGACACTGAAGCTTTCTTT. Translating gives CASSPPSLADTEAFF.

The rearrangement uses TRBV2 and TRBJ1-5, with D perhaps matching TRBD1 (6 bases). CDR1 is SNHLY, CDR2 FYNNEI, per germline. The ends were cut back, 8 bases at V and 2 bases at J, with 13 bases in the middle. This CDR3 comprises 14 residues. CDR3 bases: TGTGCCAGCGGGGGGGCTTATGGCAATCAGCCCCAGCATTTT. Its translation is CASGGAYGNQPQHF. The whole variable domain, remainder taken from reference TRBV2 and TRBJ1-5, is EPEVTQTPSHQVTQMGQEVILRCVPISNHLYFYWYRQILGQKVEFLVSFYNNEISEKSEIFDDQFSVERPDGSNFTLKIRSTKLEDSAMYFCASGGAYGNQPQHFGDGTRLSIL.

In this sample, this clone turned up once. The chain uses TRBV6-5 and TRBJ1-5; D not resolved. This CDR3 region has 15 residues. V dropped 2 bases and J dropped 6 bases, with 14 bases sitting between them. Per germline, CDR1 MNHEY and CDR2 SVGAGI. The DNA for the CDR3 is TGTGCCAGCAGTTACGACCCGGGTAGACGTCAGCCCCAGCATTTT. Encoded protein: CASSYDPGRRQPQHF.

This clone was seen more than once but under ten times. The J gene is TRBJ2-3, the V gene TRBV9; 9 nucleotides line up with TRBD1. After removal of 0 bases from V and 5 bases from J, the junction contained 4 bases not matched to a gene. Germline V gene data show CDR1 as SGDLS and CDR2 as YYNGEE. This CDR3 contains 15 residues. The CDR3 spells CASSVVQGAKDTQYF. CDR3 coding DNA: TGTGCCAGCAGCGTAGTACAGGGGGCGAAAGATACGCAGTATTTT.

The chain combines TRBV2 with TRBJ2-5; 9 bases agree with TRBD2. The DNA end lines up better with TRBJ2-7; the J call may be wrong. The CDR3 is 13 amino acids. Germline V gene sequence: CDR1 SNHLY, CDR2 FYNNEI. Here the CDR3 DNA reads TGTGCCAGCAAAGAGCGGGAGGAGACCGAGCAGTACTTC. Protein: CASKEREETEQYF.

The chain links TRBV5-1 to TRBJ2-1; tentatively, D is TRBD2 (5 bases). The CDR3 contains 17 residues. V was pared by 0 bases and J by 9 bases, with 22 bases between. Germline V gene data show CDR1 as SGHRS and CDR2 as YFSETQ. Here the CDR3 DNA reads TGCGCCAGCAGCTTGGAACCAATTGGAAATCCGGGGTGTGAGCAGTTCTTC. Protein: CASSLEPIGNPGCEQFF.

The V gene is TRBV7-2, the J gene TRBJ2-3; D is perhaps TRBD1 (6 bases). This CDR3 spans 15 amino acids. V shed 5 bases and J shed 8 bases, with 20 bases lying between them. Germline CDR1 and CDR2: SGHTA and FQGNSA. CDR3 protein: CASSPRSGQFPTQYF. The DNA for the CDR3 is TGTGCCAGCAGCCCAAGGTCGGGACAATTTCCTACGCAGTATTTT.

The chain uses TRBV6-1 and TRBJ2-5, with D maybe TRBD2 (6 bases). Germline V CDR1 and CDR2: MNHNS, SASEGT. V was pared by 10 bases and J by 5 bases, with 20 bases between. This CDR3 is 14 amino acids long. CDR3 loop: CATGLAGRMETQYF. The DNA of the CDR3 is TGTGCCACCGGACTCGCGGGGAGGATGGAGACCCAGTACTTC.

In regard to this clone: This specimen includes other DNA sequences encoding the same CDR3. The rearrangement joins TRBV5-1 to TRBJ2-2, with 8 bases matching TRBD1. V lost 4 bases to trimming and J lost 3 bases; unmatched junction nucleotides: 2. This CDR3 has 14 residues. CDR1 and CDR2 from the germline V gene are SGHRS and YFSETQ. The DNA of the CDR3 is TGCGCCAGCAGCCCGACAGGGGACACCGGGGAGCTGTTTTTT. It translates to CASSPTGDTGELFF.

V is TRBV4-1 and J is TRBJ1-2, with 7 bases matching TRBD1. J was trimmed by 4 bases and V by 4 bases; bases with no gene match: 6. Germline V gene lookup returns CDR1 MGHRA and CDR2 YSYEKL. This CDR3 region has 14 residues. CDR3 loop: CASSPRGPLYGYTF. The CDR3, as DNA: TGCGCCAGCAGCCCAAGGGGGCCTCTCTATGGCTACACCTTC.

This sequence joins TRBV18 and TRBJ1-1; no clear D gene. The length of the CDR3 is 13 residues. Trimming took off 3 bases at V and 3 bases at J, with 8 bases between the two ends. From germline, CDR1 is KGHSH and CDR2 LQKENI. CDR3 sequence (DNA): TGTGCCAGCTCACCGGTGCTGGACACTGAAGCTTTCTTT. Translation gives CASSPVLDTEAFF.

The J gene is TRBJ2-3, the V gene TRBV28, with D tentatively TRBD2 (5 bases). The V and J ends lost 7 bases and 8 bases respectively, with 10 bases between them. CDR1 and CDR2 (germline): MDHEN, SYDVKM. CDR3 length: 11 residues. The CDR3 coding sequence is TGTGCCAGCACGGAGGCGGGTACGCAGTATTTT. Translating gives CASTEAGTQYF.

J is TRBJ2-5 and V is TRBV4-2; either TRBD1 or TRBD2 may supply D (5 bases each). Between the trimmed V and J ends, which lost 1 base and 5 bases, there was a span of 14 bases. CDR1 LGHNA and CDR2 YNFKEQ come from the germline V gene. CDR3 length: 15 residues. The CDR3 nucleotides read TGTGCCAGCAGCCAAGTAGAGGGCCCAGGGGAGACCCAGTACTTC. This encodes CASSQVEGPGETQYF.

V is TRBV7-9 and J is TRBJ2-5, with 9 bases identical to TRBD2. Germline assignment: CDR1 SEHNR and CDR2 FQNEAQ (reference sequence). The CDR3 has 16 residues. The V gene end was trimmed by 1 base and the J gene end by 1 base; junction bases not matched to a gene: 4. CDR3 sequence: CASSLGLAGIQETQYF. CDR3 nucleotide sequence: TGTGCCAGCAGCTTAGGGCTAGCGGGGATCCAAGAGACCCAGTACTTC.

The rearrangement links TRBV5-6 to TRBJ1-2; 9 bases are shared with TRBD1. Germline V gene lookup returns CDR1 SGHDT and CDR2 YYEEEE. Trimming removed 4 bases from V and 7 bases from J; junction bases left unmatched: 23. The CDR3 is 19 amino acids. The CDR3 DNA follows: TGTGCCAGCAGCAATAAAAATTCAATGGGGGGGACAGGGCCCTCTGGCTACACCTTC. It specifies CASSNKNSMGGTGPSGYTF.

This chain joins TRBV5-4 and TRBJ1-1, with 7 bases aligning to TRBD1. CDR3 size: 15 residues. V gave up 2 bases and J gave up 6 bases; unmatched junction bases: 10. Germline V gives CDR1 SGHNT, CDR2 YYREEE (reference sequence). The CDR3 bases are TGTGCCAGCAGCTTCAAACGACAGGGAATACCTGAAGCTTTCTTT. This translates into CASSFKRQGIPEAFF.

This rearrangement joins TRBV7-8 to TRBJ2-7; 7 bases line up with TRBD2. In germline, CDR1 is SGHVS, CDR2 FQNEAQ. The V and J ends lost 4 bases and 3 bases, in that order; junction bases with no gene match: 9. The CDR3 contains 15 residues. For the CDR3, the DNA is TGTGCCAGCAGCTATCAGGGCGGGGGTTTCTACGAGCAGTACTTC. It codes for CASSYQGGGFYEQYF.

The gene calls are TRBV11-2 and TRBJ2-7; either TRBD1 or TRBD2 may fit D (6 bases each). V dropped 2 bases and J dropped 2 bases, with 16 bases sitting between them. Germline V CDR1 and CDR2: SGHAT, FQNNGV. The CDR3 consists of 16 residues. The CDR3 DNA reads TGTGCCAGCAGCTTATCCCATGGGGGGCTAGCCTACGAGCAGTACTTC. It translates to CASSLSHGGLAYEQYF.

The genes are TRBV7-2 and TRBJ2-7; TRBD2 matches at 8 bases. The CDR3 totals 16 residues. CDR1 is SGHTA, CDR2 FQGNSA, per germline. V was clipped by 1 base and J by 6 bases; unmatched bases: 11. The CDR3 reads CASSLGGSGTYTEQYF. CDR3 coding DNA: TGTGCCAGCAGCTTAGGGGGTAGCGGGACGTACACCGAGCAGTACTTC.

This clone was detected only a few times. The sample holds other DNA sequences that translate to the same CDR3. The chain has TRBV19 and TRBJ2-1; D gene ambiguous. V was pared by 9 bases and J by 2 bases, with 11 bases between. The CDR3 consists of 13 residues. Germline V gene lookup returns CDR1 LNHDA and CDR2 SQIVND (reference sequence). CDR3 nucleotides: TGTGCCAGCCGATTAGATACCTACAATGAGCAGTTCTTC. This gives the protein CASRLDTYNEQFF.

This chain links TRBV19 with TRBJ1-2, with TRBD1 as a possible D gene (5 bases). The germline V gene encodes CDR1 LNHDA and CDR2 SQIVND (reference sequence). This CDR3 is built from 14 residues. Trimming took 3 bases from V and 2 from J, leaving 10 bases between them. The CDR3 DNA sequence: TGTGCCAGTAGTATCTCCGGGGACAACTATGGCTACACCTTC. Amino acids: CASSISGDNYGYTF.

The chain has TRBV6-6 and TRBJ1-1; D may be TRBD1 (6 bases). V gave up 2 bases and J gave up 0 bases, with 7 bases separating them. Germline V gene data show CDR1 as MNHNY and CDR2 as SVGAGI (reference sequence). This CDR3 has 14 residues. The CDR3 loop reads CASSYRGLNTEAFF. In DNA form, the CDR3 reads TGTGCCAGCAGTTACCGGGGGCTGAACACTGAAGCTTTCTTT.

The chain combines TRBV7-3 with TRBJ2-5, with 8 bases that match TRBD1. Germline V lookup: CDR1 SGHTA, CDR2 FQGTGA. The junction had 4 bases not matched to a gene; V was cut back by 5 bases and J by 5 bases. The CDR3 has 13 amino acids. CDR3 in amino acids: CASSMGQAETQYF. The DNA of the CDR3 is TGTGCCAGCAGCATGGGACAGGCCGAGACCCAGTACTTC. The full variable domain, in which reference TRBV7-3 and TRBJ2-5 provide the parts outside the CDR3, is GAGVSQTPSNKVTEKGKYVELRCDPISGHTALYWYRQSLGQGPEFLIYFQGTGAADDSGLPNDRFFAVRPEGSVSTLKIQRTERGDSAVYLCASSMGQAETQYFGPGTRLLVL.

This clone was recorded a few times. The CDR3 sequence: CAWSGLSEEAFF. CDR3 sequence (DNA): TGTGCCTGGAGTGGACTAAGCGAGGAAGCTTTCTTT. The V call is TRBV30, the J call TRBJ1-1; no firm D call. The V end was cut by 1 base, the J end by 8 bases, with 11 bases between. Germline lookup yields CDR1 GTSNPN and CDR2 SVGIG (reference sequence). This CDR3 is 12 amino acids long. The complete variable domain, with remaining parts taken from reference TRBV30 and TRBJ1-1, reads SQTIHQWPATLVQPVGSPLSLECTVEGTSNPNLYWYRQAAGRGLQLLFYSVGIGQISSEVPQNLSASRPQDRQFILSSKKLLLSDSGFYLCAWSGLSEEAFFGQGTRLTVV.

This clone was observed a single time. J is TRBJ2-3 and V is TRBV30; 9 bases line up with TRBD2. CDR3 size: 14 residues. CDR1 and CDR2 (germline): GTSNPN, SVGIG (reference sequence). J gave up 5 bases and V 0 bases, and 3 bases lay outside the gene matches. The CDR3 sequence is CAWSVVAGEDTQYF. In DNA, the CDR3 is TGTGCCTGGAGTGTAGTAGCGGGAGAAGATACGCAGTATTTT.

In its sample, this clone was seen once. The chain employs TRBV6-1 and TRBJ2-7; 7 positions agree with TRBD1. V gave up 4 bases and J gave up 1 base; unmatched junction bases: 10. The CDR3 sequence is 16 residues long. Germline CDR1 is MNHNS and CDR2 is SASEGT. The CDR3 DNA sequence: TGTGCCAGCAGTGGCCACCCACAGGGGTTTTCCTACGAGCAGTACTTC. Its protein product is CASSGHPQGFSYEQYF.

The CDR3 region has the DNA TGTGCCTGGAGAGTCGGTCTCGGACAGGGGGCGAATCAGCCCCAGCATTTT. Its protein product is CAWRVGLGQGANQPQHF. The chain joins TRBV30 to TRBJ1-5; TRBD1 agrees at 11 bases. The germline gives CDR1 GTSNPN, CDR2 SVGIG (reference sequence). The junction had 11 bases not matched to a gene; V was cut back by 3 bases and J by 4 bases. The CDR3 runs to 17 residues.

The J gene is TRBJ2-7, the V gene TRBV18, with D possibly being TRBD1 (6 bases). There are 13 residues in the CDR3. In germline, CDR1 is KGHSH, CDR2 LQKENI. Trimming pared 6 bases from V and 1 base from J, leaving 10 bases between. The DNA of the CDR3 is TGTGCCAGCTCCATACAGGGATCCTACGAGCAGTACTTC. Translation: CASSIQGSYEQYF.

V usage is TRBV19 and J usage is TRBJ2-5, with 11 bases that match TRBD2. This CDR3 spans 15 amino acids. The germline CDR1 and CDR2 sequences are LNHDA and SQIVND (reference sequence). V lost 5 bases and J lost 11; bases outside the gene matches: 13. Here the CDR3 DNA reads TGTGCCAGTAGTGATGTACTAGCGGGAGTCTTTGAGCAGTACTTC. Its translation: CASSDVLAGVFEQYF.

The chain is built from TRBV6-1 and TRBJ2-1; D perhaps matches TRBD2 (5 bases). V lost 2 bases to trimming and J lost 12 bases, with 20 bases between them. Germline V gives CDR1 MNHNS, CDR2 SASEGT. This CDR3 has 15 amino acids. The CDR3 reads CASSERASSSIGQFF. The CDR3 DNA reads TGTGCCAGCAGTGAAAGGGCTAGCTCATCCATTGGGCAGTTCTTC.

The V call is TRBV28, the J call TRBJ2-5; 7 positions match TRBD2. Losses at the gene ends were 6 bases for V and 5 bases for J; bases not matched to a gene: 18. The CDR3 consists of 17 residues. Germline values: CDR1 MDHEN, CDR2 SYDVKM. This chain's CDR3 is CASSLPPSGAGRETQYF. CDR3 DNA: TGTGCCAGCAGCCTTCCCCCTAGCGGAGCCGGACGGGAGACCCAGTACTTC.